The 32 T cell receptor beta chains listed next were all sequenced from one sample in a study of CD8 T cells in Susac syndrome. The RNA, about 0.45 to 1 ug, was put through reverse transcription using random hexamers. MiXCR, run by TCRdb on the immunoSEQ multiplex PCR reads, gives a single entry per CDR3 protein. The table records 160,000 or so distinct CDR3 sequences, 80% to 95% of them present only once. The sequencing input was CD4+ T cells from PBMCs. Receptor source: a human donor in good health.

V is TRBV4-2 and J is TRBJ2-3; perhaps TRBD1 as D (5 bases). The germline CDR1 and CDR2 sequences are LGHNA and YNFKEQ. Trimming shortened V by 0 bases and J by 6 bases, and 13 bases separated the two germline ends. CDR3 size: 15 residues. CDR3 region: CASSQELQGRDTQYF. The CDR3, as DNA: TGTGCCAGCAGCCAAGAACTCCAGGGTAGGGATACGCAGTATTTT.

The rearrangement uses TRBV6-1 and TRBJ1-4; no definite D call. The CDR3 spans 12 residues. Germline V gene data show CDR1 as MNHNS and CDR2 as SASEGT. V lost 8 bases and J lost 6, with 10 bases in between. The DNA for the CDR3 is TGTGCCAGCCGGGCGGGGTATGAAAAACTGTTTTTT. Translated: CASRAGYEKLFF.

The chain uses TRBV12-3 or TRBV12-4 and TRBJ2-3, with D perhaps TRBD1 (5 bases). The CDR3 loop spans 15 amino acids. The V and J ends lost 11 bases and 0 bases respectively, with 18 bases between them. The DNA of the CDR3 is TGTGCCTCCACCAACGGGCGGACAAGCACAGATACGCAGTATTTT. Amino acids: CASTNGRTSTDTQYF.

The chain is built from TRBV18 and TRBJ2-1; 11 bases map to TRBD1. Per the germline V gene, CDR1 is KGHSH and CDR2 is LQKENI. This CDR3 is built from 18 residues. V shed 1 base, J shed 7 bases, and the junction held 12 bases outside the gene matches. The CDR3 DNA sequence: TGTGCCAGCTCACCACTTGCACCCGGACAGGGGGCTGGGAATGAGCAGTTCTTC. Its protein is CASSPLAPGQGAGNEQFF.

This chain links TRBV5-1 with TRBJ2-2; TRBD2 is a possible D gene (5 bases). The CDR3 has 15 residues. Germline V gene data show CDR1 as SGHRS and CDR2 as YFSETQ. V lost 4 bases to trimming and J lost 0 bases, with 10 bases between them. CDR3 region: CASSLEATNTGELFF. The CDR3 nucleotides are TGCGCCAGCAGCCTGGAGGCTACGAACACCGGGGAGCTGTTTTTT.

The chain uses TRBV5-1 and TRBJ1-1; D is ambiguous. The length of the CDR3 is 13 residues. Trimming cost V 0 bases and J 8 bases, with 11 bases left between them. Germline V CDR1 and CDR2: SGHRS, YFSETQ. CDR3 nucleotides: TGCGCCAGCAGCTTGGGGCGGCGGGCAGAAGCTTTCTTT. It specifies CASSLGRRAEAFF.

The chain carries TRBV19 and TRBJ1-4; D remains unclear. Germline loops: CDR1 LNHDA, CDR2 SQIVND (reference sequence). The CDR3 runs to 14 residues. V lost 10 bases, J lost 5 bases, and 17 bases lay in between. Written as DNA, the CDR3 is TGTGCCACTACCTCCACGGGAAGGAATGAAAAACTGTTTTTT. Translation: CATTSTGRNEKLFF.

The chain has TRBV3-1 and TRBJ2-7; 7 nucleotides align to TRBD2. Germline CDR1 reads LGHDT; CDR2 reads YNNKEL (reference sequence). V shed 4 bases, J shed 3 bases, and the junction held 6 bases outside the gene matches. The CDR3 length is 14 residues. CDR3 region: CASSPGTMGYEQYF. In nucleotides, the CDR3 is TGTGCCAGCAGCCCCGGGACTATGGGCTACGAGCAGTACTTC.

Worth noting for this clonotype: The junction differs from germline at one of its ends, possibly a read error. The rearrangement joins TRBV9 to TRBJ1-5; no clear D. Germline V gene sequence: CDR1 SGDLS, CDR2 YYNGEE. There are 14 residues in the CDR3. The CDR3 here is CANSAANSNQPQHF. The DNA of the CDR3 is TGTGCCAACAGCGCTGCCAATAGCAATCAGCCCCAGCATTTT.

The chain uses TRBV18 and TRBJ1-2; D unclear. This CDR3 spans 11 amino acids. Germline V CDR1 and CDR2: KGHSH, LQKENI. V lost 6 bases to trimming and J lost 7 bases, with 9 bases between them. This chain's CDR3 is CASSGVSGYTF. The CDR3 coding sequence is TGTGCCAGCTCTGGGGTATCTGGCTACACCTTC. The full variable domain, with the rest looked up from reference TRBV18 and TRBJ1-2, is NAGVMQNPRHLVRRRGQEARLRCSPMKGHSHVYWYRQLPEEGLKFMVYLQKENIIDESGMPKERFSAEFPKEGPSILRIQQVVRGDSAAYFCASSGVSGYTFGSGTRLTVV.

The chain couples TRBV20-1 to TRBJ2-6, with TRBD1 matching over 12 bases. The germline CDR1 and CDR2 sequences are DFQATT and SNEGSKA (reference sequence). V dropped 5 bases and J dropped 0; count of bases not matched to a gene: 2. The CDR3 is made up of 16 amino acids. The CDR3 protein is CSAGTGGLSGANVLTF. CDR3 DNA sequence: TGCAGTGCTGGGACAGGGGGCCTCTCTGGGGCCAACGTCCTGACTTTC.

The rearrangement joins TRBV10-2 to TRBJ2-2; D not certain. Trimming left V 2 bases short and J 6 bases short, with 10 bases between. This CDR3 contains 14 residues. Germline CDR1 and CDR2: WSHSY and SAAADI. CDR3 sequence reads: CASSEGRWAGELFF. The CDR3 nucleotides are TGCGCCAGCAGTGAGGGCAGGTGGGCCGGGGAGCTGTTTTTT.

The chain combines TRBV30 with TRBJ1-1; tentatively, D is TRBD1 (5 bases). The V end lost 2 bases, the J end lost 1 base, and 8 bases lay between the germline ends. The germline CDR1 and CDR2 sequences are GTSNPN and SVGIG (reference sequence). The CDR3 spans 13 residues. CDR3 loop: CAWSRRGNTEAFF. Written as DNA, the CDR3 is TGTGCCTGGAGTCGGAGGGGGAACACTGAAGCTTTCTTT.

The chain employs TRBV21-1 and TRBJ1-2; TRBD1 is the table's D call and was not checked against the DNA. TRBV21-1 is listed as a pseudogene. The CDR3 spans 14 residues. CDR3 sequence: CASSKARRGSGYTF. CDR3 coding DNA: TGTGCCAGCAGCAAAGCGCGCAGGGGGAGCGGCTACACCTTC.

V is TRBV6-2 or TRBV6-3 and J is TRBJ2-3; tentatively, D is TRBD2 (5 bases). Per germline, CDR1 MNHEY and CDR2 SVGEGT. V lost 6 bases and J lost 6, with 10 bases in between. There are 12 residues in the CDR3. The CDR3 spells CASSETRDTQYF. CDR3 DNA sequence: TGTGCCAGCAGCGAAACTAGGGATACGCAGTATTTT.

The chain uses TRBV6-1 and TRBJ1-2, with D perhaps matching TRBD1 (5 bases). The V gene's germline CDR1 is MNHNS and CDR2 SASEGT. V lost 3 bases and J 5 bases, leaving 19 bases between the germline ends. This CDR3 has 16 amino acids. As DNA, the CDR3 is TGTGCCAGCAGTGAGGCCGCCGGGACGGAAGGGTATGGCTACACCTTC. Amino acid sequence: CASSEAAGTEGYGYTF.

The chain uses TRBV7-9 and TRBJ2-3, with D hard to call. The V and J ends lost 1 base and 0 bases respectively, with 11 bases between them. Germline lookup yields CDR1 SEHNR and CDR2 FQNEAQ (reference sequence). The CDR3 totals 16 residues. The CDR3 DNA reads as TGTGCCAGCAGCTTAGTCCCAGCTCCTAGCACAGATACGCAGTATTTT. Its protein is CASSLVPAPSTDTQYF.

The chain employs TRBV23-1 and TRBJ2-7; D gene uncertain. TRBV23-1 is placed among ORFs of uncertain function. The CDR3 is made up of 11 amino acids. V shed 10 bases and J shed 6 bases, with 13 bases lying between them. The CDR3 sequence: CANRHLSEQYF. DNA of the CDR3: TGCGCCAACAGACACTTGTCCGAGCAGTACTTC.

This chain uses TRBV19 with TRBJ2-7; 10 nucleotides align to TRBD1. The trim removed 6 bases at V and 4 bases at J, leaving 9 bases unmatched. Germline CDR1 is LNHDA and CDR2 is SQIVND (reference sequence). The CDR3 sequence is 15 residues long. The CDR3 region has the DNA TGTGCCAGTAGCACTCTGACGGGACAGGGGTACGAGCAGTACTTC. It specifies CASSTLTGQGYEQYF.

This chain links TRBV6-1 with TRBJ2-1; maybe TRBD2 (6 bases). The germline CDR1 and CDR2 sequences are MNHNS and SASEGT. V was clipped by 7 bases and J by 7 bases, with 23 bases between them. The CDR3 is made up of 16 amino acids. In DNA form, the CDR3 reads TGTGCCAGCAACCGGGGGACTCCAAAACCCAATAATGAGCAGTTCTTC. It is translated as CASNRGTPKPNNEQFF.

J is TRBJ1-1 and V is TRBV2; the D gene is possibly TRBD1 (6 bases). The germline V gene encodes CDR1 SNHLY and CDR2 FYNNEI. V lost 9 bases and J 10 bases, leaving 18 bases between the germline ends. The CDR3 loop spans 12 amino acids. CDR3 protein: CASSRDRYLAFF. The CDR3, as DNA: TGTGCCAGTAGCAGAGACAGGTATCTAGCTTTCTTT. The variable domain in full, completed from reference TRBV2 and TRBJ1-1, reads EPEVTQTPSHQVTQMGQEVILRCVPISNHLYFYWYRQILGQKVEFLVSFYNNEISEKSEIFDDQFSVERPDGSNFTLKIRSTKLEDSAMYFCASSRDRYLAFFGQGTRLTVV.

The CDR3 nucleotides are TGTGCCAGCAATCCCCGGGGAGAGACCCAGTACTTC. Translated: CASNPRGETQYF. The rearrangement links TRBV25-1 to TRBJ2-5, with D perhaps matching TRBD2 (5 bases). The V gene's germline CDR1 is MGHDK and CDR2 SYGVNS. This CDR3 contains 12 residues. Trimming pared 7 bases from V and 4 bases from J, leaving 10 bases between.

J is TRBJ2-3 and V is TRBV5-1; D possibly uses TRBD1 or TRBD2 (5 bases each). Germline-derived CDR1 and CDR2 are SGHRS and YFSETQ. The CDR3 loop spans 15 amino acids. Deletions cut 3 bases from V and 6 bases from J, with 17 bases between. The CDR3 DNA reads as TGCGCCAGCAGCTCCGGGACCGACGTGGGGGATACGCAGTATTTT. Translating it yields CASSSGTDVGDTQYF.

This chain uses TRBV19 with TRBJ1-1, with 10 bases identical to TRBD1. CDR1 and CDR2 (germline): LNHDA, SQIVND (reference sequence). This CDR3 region has 15 residues. The V segment lost 1 base and the J segment 5 bases; nucleotides outside the gene matches: 4. CDR3 residues: CASSIGAGQGTEAFF. Here the CDR3 DNA reads TGTGCCAGTAGTATAGGTGCGGGACAGGGGACTGAAGCTTTCTTT.

CDR3 protein: CASRDRGRVGGELFF. The CDR3 region has the DNA TGTGCCAGCCGCGACAGGGGCCGCGTTGGCGGGGAGCTGTTTTTT. The gene calls are TRBV2 and TRBJ2-2, with 8 bases matching TRBD1. The CDR3 loop spans 15 amino acids. V dropped 8 bases and J dropped 7; count of bases not matched to a gene: 12. Germline values: CDR1 SNHLY, CDR2 FYNNEI.

This chain connects TRBV7-9 to TRBJ2-2; TRBD2 aligns across 7 bases. The J segment lost 7 bases and the V segment lost 7 bases, leaving 3 bases of the junction unmatched. CDR1 and CDR2 (germline): SEHNR, FQNEAQ (reference sequence). The CDR3 runs 12 residues. The CDR3 sequence is CASTREVGELFF. As DNA, the CDR3 is TGTGCCAGCACCCGGGAGGTCGGGGAGCTGTTTTTT.

The J gene is TRBJ1-1, the V gene TRBV9; unclear D gene. Looked up from germline, CDR1 is SGDLS and CDR2 is YYNGEE. This CDR3 contains 15 residues. V was shortened by 4 bases and J by 4 bases, with 17 bases between the two germline ends. The CDR3 is CASSPGLYEATEAFF. CDR3 sequence (DNA): TGTGCCAGCAGCCCTGGACTCTACGAGGCCACTGAAGCTTTCTTT.

The chain combines TRBV3-1 with TRBJ1-2; unclear D gene. This CDR3 region has 14 residues. From germline, CDR1 is LGHDT and CDR2 YNNKEL (reference sequence). Between the trimmed V and J ends, which lost 1 base and 4 bases, there was a span of 10 bases. The CDR3 nucleotides read TGTGCCAGCAGCCAAGGTCCGGGGAGCTATGGCTACACCTTC. This codes for CASSQGPGSYGYTF. The full variable domain, completed using reference TRBV3-1 and TRBJ1-2, is DTAVSQTPKYLVTQMGNDKSIKCEQNLGHDTMYWYKQDSKKFLKIMFSYNNKELIINETVPNRFSPKSPDKAHLNLHINSLELGDSAVYFCASSQGPGSYGYTFGSGTRLTVV.

The chain carries TRBV5-1 and TRBJ2-1; 7 bases line up with TRBD2. The germline V gene encodes CDR1 SGHRS and CDR2 YFSETQ. After removal of 4 bases from V and 0 bases from J, the junction contained 4 bases not matched to a gene. There are 15 residues in the CDR3. DNA of the CDR3: TGCGCCAGCAGCCATCTAGCGGACTCCTACAATGAGCAGTTCTTC. It yields the protein CASSHLADSYNEQFF.

The chain joins TRBV2 to TRBJ2-3; TRBD1 or TRBD2 may be the D gene (5 bases each). The CDR3 runs 12 residues. Germline assignment: CDR1 SNHLY and CDR2 FYNNEI. V was shortened by 7 bases and J by 8 bases, with 13 bases between the two germline ends. The CDR3: CASTLRGATQYF. The DNA for the CDR3 is TGTGCCAGCACCTTGCGAGGGGCTACGCAGTATTTT.

This chain joins TRBV6-5 and TRBJ2-7; no clear D. The CDR3 spans 15 residues. The germline gives CDR1 MNHEY, CDR2 SVGAGI. Deletions cut 0 bases from V and 2 bases from J, with 11 bases between. The CDR3 DNA follows: TGTGCCAGCAGTTACTCGAGGCAGCTAACCTACGAGCAGTACTTC. Translated, it gives CASSYSRQLTYEQYF.

The genes are TRBV7-2 and TRBJ2-3; 11 nucleotides match TRBD2. Trimming cost V 9 bases and J 3 bases; bases outside gene matches: 8. Per the germline V gene, CDR1 is SGHTA and CDR2 is FQGNSA. CDR3 length: 15 residues. The CDR3 nucleotides read TGTGCCAGTGAATGGGCTAGCGGGGGGACAGATACGCAGTATTTT. Translated: CASEWASGGTDTQYF.